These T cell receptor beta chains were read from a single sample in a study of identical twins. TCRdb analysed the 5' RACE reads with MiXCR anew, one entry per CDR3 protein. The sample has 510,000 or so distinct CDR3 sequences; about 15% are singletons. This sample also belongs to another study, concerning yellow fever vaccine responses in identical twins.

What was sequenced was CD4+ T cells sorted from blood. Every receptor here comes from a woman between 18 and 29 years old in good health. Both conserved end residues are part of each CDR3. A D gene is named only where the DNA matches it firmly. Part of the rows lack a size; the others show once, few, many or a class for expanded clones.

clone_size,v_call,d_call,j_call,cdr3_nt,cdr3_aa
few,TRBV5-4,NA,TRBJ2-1,TGTGCCAGCCAACTACCTACTATGCTCGGCAATGAGCAGTTCTTC,CASQLPTMLGNEQFF
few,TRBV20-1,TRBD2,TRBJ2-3,TGCAGTGCTAGAGACATCCGGGACTACGGCACAGATACGCAGTATTTT,CSARDIRDYGTDTQYF
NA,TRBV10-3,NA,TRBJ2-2,TGTGCCATCAGCCCTAGCGTTGCGAACACCGGGGAGCTGTTTTTT,CAISPSVANTGELFF
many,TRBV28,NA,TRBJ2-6,TGTGCCAGCAGGAGCTCTGGGGCCAACGTCCTGACTTTC,CASRSSGANVLTF
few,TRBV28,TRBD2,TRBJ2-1,TGTGCCAGCAGATCCATGACTAGCGGGGGGTACAATGAGCAGTTCTTC,CASRSMTSGGYNEQFF
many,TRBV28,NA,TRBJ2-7,TGTGCCAGCAGTTTATTGGGAGACGAGCAGTACTTC,CASSLLGDEQYF
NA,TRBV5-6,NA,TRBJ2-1,TGTGCCAGCAACCTGCCTGACTCCTACAATGAGCAGTTCTTC,CASNLPDSYNEQFF
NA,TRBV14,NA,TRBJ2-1,TGTGCCAGCAGCCAAGGCCCACCCATATACAATGAGCAGTTCTTC,CASSQGPPIYNEQFF
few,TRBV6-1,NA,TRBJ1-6,TGTGCCAGCACGAGGGGGGGCCTTGGTAATTCACCCCTCCACTTT,CASTRGGLGNSPLHF
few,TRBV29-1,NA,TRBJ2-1,TGCAGCGTCGAAACAGGGACCTTCTCCTACAATGAGCAGTTCTTC,CSVETGTFSYNEQFF
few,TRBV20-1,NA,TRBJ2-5,TGCAGTGCTTACAGGAACTACCAAGAGACCCAGTACTTC,CSAYRNYQETQYF
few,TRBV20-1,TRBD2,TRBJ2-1,TGCAGTGCTAGAGTCGCTTGGACTAGCGATGAGCAGTTCTTC,CSARVAWTSDEQFF
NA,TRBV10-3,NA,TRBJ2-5,TGTGCCATCAGCGACCCACGTGAGACCCAGTACTTC,CAISDPRETQYF
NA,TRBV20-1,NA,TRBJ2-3,TGCAGTGCTAGAGATTACGGGGCGCCGCTCACAGATACGCAGTATTTT,CSARDYGAPLTDTQYF
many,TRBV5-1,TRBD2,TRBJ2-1,TGCGCCAGCAGCTTTATCGCTAGCGGGAAATACAATGAGCAGTTCTTC,CASSFIASGKYNEQFF
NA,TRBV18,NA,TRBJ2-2,TGTGCCAGCTCACCAGAGGGGGTAGCCACCGGGGAGCTGTTTTTT,CASSPEGVATGELFF
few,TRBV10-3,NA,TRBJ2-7,TGTGCCATCAGTGAAATCTCCTACGAGCAGTACTTC,CAISEISYEQYF
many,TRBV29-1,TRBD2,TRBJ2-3,TGCAGCGTCCCCGGGACTACTGGCACAGATACGCAGTATTTT,CSVPGTTGTDTQYF
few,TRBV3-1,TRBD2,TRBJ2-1,TGTGCCAGCAGCCAAGAACTAGCGGGGGTAGGGTCCTACAATGAGCAGTTCTTC,CASSQELAGVGSYNEQFF
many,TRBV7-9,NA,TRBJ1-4,TGTGCCAGCAGACCTGCCCCCACGTGGACGCATGAAAAACTGTTTTTT,CASRPAPTWTHEKLFF
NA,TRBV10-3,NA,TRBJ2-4,TGTGCCATCAGTGAACCGTCCGTGGCAGGGAACATTCAGTACTTC,CAISEPSVAGNIQYF
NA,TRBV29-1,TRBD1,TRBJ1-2,TGCAGCGTATGGACAGGGGGGAACGTAAGTTATGGCTACACCTTC,CSVWTGGNVSYGYTF
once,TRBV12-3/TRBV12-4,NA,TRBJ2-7,TGTGCCAGCTCAGACGCAAACTCCTACGAGCAGTACTTC,CASSDANSYEQYF
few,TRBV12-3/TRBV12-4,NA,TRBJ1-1,TGTGCCAGCAGTCCTGGACAGACCCTGAACACTGAAGCTTTCTTT,CASSPGQTLNTEAFF
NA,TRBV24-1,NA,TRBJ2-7,TGTGCCACCAGTGGCGCAGCGGGACAGTCTGGCTACGAGCAGTACTTC,CATSGAAGQSGYEQYF
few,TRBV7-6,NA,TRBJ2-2,TGTGCCAGCAGCCAGAGTTACAACACCGGGGAGCTGTTTTTT,CASSQSYNTGELFF
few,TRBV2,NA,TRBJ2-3,TGTGCCAGCAGTGCGACATTAAGCACAGATACGCAGTATTTT,CASSATLSTDTQYF
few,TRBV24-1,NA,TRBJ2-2,TGTGCCACCAGTGAACTAGCTTCGCCGAACACCGGGGAGCTGTTTTTT,CATSELASPNTGELFF
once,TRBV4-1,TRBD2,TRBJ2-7,TGCGCCAGCAGCCAAGGGCTAGCGGGCCGCTCCTACGAGCAGTACTTC,CASSQGLAGRSYEQYF
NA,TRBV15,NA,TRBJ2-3,TGTGCCACCAGCTCCAGCATGGACAGACCCACAGATACGCAGTATTTT,CATSSSMDRPTDTQYF
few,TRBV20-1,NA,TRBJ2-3,TGCAGTGCTAGAGACCTAGTAAAACCAGATTCAGATACGCAGTATTTT,CSARDLVKPDSDTQYF
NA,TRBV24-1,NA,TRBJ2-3,TGTGCCACCGGCACACCACGACATGGAGTTACAGATACGCAGTATTTT,CATGTPRHGVTDTQYF
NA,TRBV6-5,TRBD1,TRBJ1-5,TGTGCCAGCAGTTACTCTCCGGGACAGGGGGTTCAGCCCCAGCATTTT,CASSYSPGQGVQPQHF
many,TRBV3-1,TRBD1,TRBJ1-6,TGTGCCAGCAGCCAAGGGACAGGAGGCCTCCACTTT,CASSQGTGGLHF
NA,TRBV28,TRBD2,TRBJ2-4,TGTGCCACCACCCGGGGGGGAAACCTAGCCAAAAACATTCAGTACTTC,CATTRGGNLAKNIQYF
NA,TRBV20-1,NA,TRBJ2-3,TGCAGTGCCCTACCCGCTCCCAATACAGATACGCAGTATTTT,CSALPAPNTDTQYF
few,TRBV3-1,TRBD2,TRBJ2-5,TGTGCCAGCAGCCCAGTCCGCGCGGGAGTTAGTTTC,CASSPVRAGVSF
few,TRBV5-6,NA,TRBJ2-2,TGTGCCAGCAGCTTTGATGCGGGATCGACCACCGGGGAGCTGTTTTTT,CASSFDAGSTTGELFF
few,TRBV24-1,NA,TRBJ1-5,TGTGCCACCAGTGATACGGCAGGGAACAATCAGCCCCAGCATTTT,CATSDTAGNNQPQHF
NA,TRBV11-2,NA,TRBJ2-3,TGTGCCACCTCTCGTGCAGCAAGCACAGATACGCAGTATTTT,CATSRAASTDTQYF
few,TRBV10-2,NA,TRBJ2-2,TGCGCCAGCAGGACGTTTGCGAACACCGGGGAGCTGTTTTTT,CASRTFANTGELFF
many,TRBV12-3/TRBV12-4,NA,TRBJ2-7,TGTGCCAGCAGTTTAGCGCGGGGGCAGTACTTC,CASSLARGQYF
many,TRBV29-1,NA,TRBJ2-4,TGCAGCGCGAGACCGGGACTCGGAGCCAAAAACATTCAGTACTTC,CSARPGLGAKNIQYF
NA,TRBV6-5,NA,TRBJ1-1,TGTGCCAGCAGTTCAGGGCCGACCGGGACTGAAGCTTTCTTT,CASSSGPTGTEAFF
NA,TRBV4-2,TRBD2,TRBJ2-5,TGTGCCAGCAGTCCCTTTGGTAGCGGGAGGGAAGAGACCCAGTACTTC,CASSPFGSGREETQYF
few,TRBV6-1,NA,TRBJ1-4,TGTGCCAGCAGTGTTCGGGAAAAACTGTTTTTT,CASSVREKLFF
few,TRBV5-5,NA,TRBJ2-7,TGTGCCAGCAGCTCGCGTGGCACCAACTCCTACGAGCAGTACTTC,CASSSRGTNSYEQYF
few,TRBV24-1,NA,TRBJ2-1,TGTGCCACCAGCGCCTTTCACAATGAGCAGTTCTTC,CATSAFHNEQFF